This T cell receptor (beta chain) originates from a study of cytomegalovirus exposure and HLA in healthy donors. The CDR3 is 13 residues long. From germline, CDR1 is MDHEN and CDR2 SYDVKM. V gave up 4 bases and J gave up 10 bases, with 14 bases separating them. Generated by immunoSEQ multiplex PCR, the TCRdb table keeps only in-frame clones and is missing some. The repertoire consists of about 400,000 clones, with roughly 89% occurring once and the leading ten covering roughly 0.83%. The receptor comes from a woman under 30 in good health and CMV-seronegative. The source material was PBMCs. The chain has TRBV28 and TRBJ2-1; D is uncertain. For the CDR3, the DNA is TGTGCCAGCAGTTCCTCCCGCCGCGGCGAGCAGTTCTTC. Protein: CASSSSRRGEQFF.